This T cell receptor beta chain emerged from a study of beta chain features in type 1 diabetes. Germline lookup yields CDR1 MGHRA and CDR2 YSYEKL. CDR3 size: 15 residues. V gave up 2 bases and J gave up 4 bases, with 14 bases separating them. Reverse transcribing all isolated RNA meant expressed TCRB transcripts were sequenced. Using immunoSEQ multiplex PCR, the repertoire was profiled, and TCRdb retains in-frame clones only, with some absent. The sample shows more than 150,000 clones, roughly an eighth of them seen only once. Study-level findings and limits: Type 1 diabetes patients had fewer VDJ junction insertions and more deletions. Among patients, naive, central memory and Treg TCRB repertoires appeared more similar than among healthy donors.

Note on this clone: No antigen is known for it.

The clonotype comes from a woman aged 18-29 years in good health. The specimen was central memory CD4+ T cells from blood. The V and J genes are TRBV4-1 and TRBJ1-2; D gene uncertain. CDR3 DNA sequence: TGCGCCAGCAGCCAACCCTCGTCCGGGTTCTATGGCTACACCTTC. Translation gives CASSQPSSGFYGYTF.